The 27 T cell receptor beta chains below all came from one sample that was sequenced in a study of early T cells in non-severe SARS-CoV-2 infection. TCRdb reanalysed the 5' RACE reads using MiXCR and keeps one entry per CDR3 protein. The repertoire has about 34,000 distinct CDR3 sequences, roughly 5.7% of them found once; the top ten carry approximately 7.5%. Sequencing input: whole blood. These receptors all stem from an adult who was a healthcare worker with PCR-confirmed SARS-CoV-2 infection or an uninfected control (not recorded which).

This sequence joins TRBV9 and TRBJ2-5; D uncertain. Germline CDR1 SGDLS, CDR2 YYNGEE. This CDR3 is built from 13 residues. Deletions cut 0 bases from V and 4 bases from J, with 7 bases between. CDR3 nucleotide sequence: TGTGCCAGCAGCGTAGATGTTTCAGAGACCCAGTACTTC. This translates into CASSVDVSETQYF.

This clonotype was counted many times. The V call is TRBV7-2, the J call TRBJ2-5; 8 bases are shared with TRBD1. Germline CDR1 and CDR2: SGHTA and FQGNSA. CDR3 length: 14 amino acids. V lost 5 bases to trimming and J lost 5 bases; unmatched junction nucleotides: 7. DNA of the CDR3: TGTGCCAGCAGCCGAGACAGGGGCGGGGAGACCCAGTACTTC. As protein: CASSRDRGGETQYF.

This clonotype occurred many times. The chain uses TRBV29-1 and TRBJ2-7, with 7 bases lining up with TRBD2. The junction had 5 bases not matched to a gene; V was cut back by 4 bases and J by 2 bases. The CDR3 contains 13 residues. Per germline, CDR1 SQVTM and CDR2 ANQGSEA. The CDR3 here is CSVGRDYTYEQYF. The DNA for the CDR3 is TGCAGCGTTGGGAGGGACTACACCTACGAGCAGTACTTC.

The chain has TRBV20-1 and TRBJ2-3; D is unclear. This CDR3 spans 11 amino acids. In germline, CDR1 is DFQATT, CDR2 SNEGSKA (reference sequence). Trimming left V 4 bases short and J 4 bases short, with 6 bases between. CDR3 amino acids: CSATDADTQYF. The CDR3 DNA sequence: TGCAGTGCTACCGACGCAGATACGCAGTATTTT.

In this sample, this clonotype turned up a few times. CDR3: CASSQGGAVDGYTF. The DNA for the CDR3 is TGTGCCAGCAGCCAAGGGGGCGCCGTGGATGGCTACACCTTC. This rearrangement joins TRBV3-1 to TRBJ1-2, with a possible D match to TRBD1 (5 bases). CDR1 is LGHDT and CDR2 is YNNKEL in the germline V gene (reference sequence). The CDR3 is 14 residues long. Trimming removed 1 base at V and 6 bases at J, with 12 bases between.

Many counts were recorded for this clonotype. The chain combines TRBV20-1 with TRBJ2-7; the match to TRBD1 covers 10 bases. The V gene's germline CDR1 is DFQATT and CDR2 SNEGSKA (reference sequence). This CDR3 region has 14 residues. V lost 3 bases and J lost 2; bases outside the gene matches: 4. For the CDR3, the DNA is TGCAGTGCTAGGGGGACAGGGGCGACCTACGAGCAGTACTTC. It specifies CSARGTGATYEQYF.

This clonotype was seen many times. The V call is TRBV13, the J call TRBJ2-1; 8 bases fit TRBD1. J was trimmed by 9 bases and V by 3 bases; bases with no gene match: 13. In germline, CDR1 is PRHDT, CDR2 FYEKMQ (reference sequence). The CDR3 runs to 16 residues. CDR3 loop: CASSFAGGLFGGEQFF. Written as DNA, the CDR3 is TGTGCCAGCAGCTTCGCAGGGGGCCTCTTTGGGGGTGAGCAGTTCTTC.

This clonotype was seen many times. The chain links TRBV7-7 to TRBJ2-1; 8 bases are shared with TRBD2. The germline gives CDR1 SSHAT, CDR2 FNYEAQ (reference sequence). CDR3 size: 16 residues. V shed 5 bases, J shed 5 bases, and the junction held 11 bases outside the gene matches. DNA of the CDR3: TGTGCCAGCAGCCCTCGGACGGGACTAGGCGACAATGAGCAGTTCTTC. Translated, it gives CASSPRTGLGDNEQFF.

In this sample, this clonotype turned up a few times. V and J are TRBV18 and TRBJ2-5; D is uncertain. CDR1 is KGHSH, CDR2 LQKENI, per germline. CDR3 length: 11 amino acids. Trimming took off 3 bases at V and 5 bases at J, with 4 bases between the two ends. Here the CDR3 DNA reads TGTGCCAGCTCACCGGCGGAGACCCAGTACTTC. This sequence encodes CASSPAETQYF. Full variable domain (rest looked up from reference TRBV18 and TRBJ2-5): NAGVMQNPRHLVRRRGQEARLRCSPMKGHSHVYWYRQLPEEGLKFMVYLQKENIIDESGMPKERFSAEFPKEGPSILRIQQVVRGDSAAYFCASSPAETQYFGPGTRLLVL.

The CDR3 loop is CASRPRNGTGMNQPQHF. Written as DNA, the CDR3 is TGTGCCAGCAGACCCAGAAATGGGACAGGGATGAATCAGCCCCAGCATTTT. The chain links TRBV5-7 to TRBJ1-5; 9 positions agree with TRBD1. TRBV5-7 is flagged as an ORF with uncertain function. The CDR3 is 17 residues long. Unmatched junction bases numbered 13, after V lost 5 bases and J lost 4 bases.

This chain connects TRBV4-1 to TRBJ2-6, with D maybe TRBD1 (5 bases). The length of the CDR3 is 17 residues. Germline CDR1 reads MGHRA; CDR2 reads YSYEKL. V was pared by 2 bases and J by 0 bases, with 11 bases between. The CDR3 DNA follows: TGCGCCAGCAGCCAACAGGGCATAATCTCTGGGGCCAACGTCCTGACTTTC. It specifies CASSQQGIISGANVLTF.

The chain couples TRBV5-8 to TRBJ2-3; TRBD2 is a possible D gene (7 bases). Germline CDR1 SGHTS, CDR2 YDEGEE. The CDR3 runs 15 residues. Trimming pared 1 base from V and 2 bases from J, leaving 11 bases between. DNA of the CDR3: TGTGCCAGCAGCTTGAAGGGGGGGGCCACAGATACGCAGTATTTT. Its protein product is CASSLKGGATDTQYF.

This clonotype was counted many times. This chain connects TRBV5-1 to TRBJ2-3, with 11 bases that match TRBD2. The V gene end was trimmed by 3 bases and the J gene end by 4 bases; junction bases not matched to a gene: 7. CDR3 length: 16 amino acids. In germline, CDR1 is SGHRS, CDR2 YFSETQ. CDR3 DNA: TGCGCCAGCAGCTCTGGTAATAGCGGGGGGGCAGATACGCAGTATTTT. This codes for CASSSGNSGGADTQYF.

The table lists this clonotype with many counts. The chain couples TRBV15 to TRBJ2-7, with D hard to call. The length of the CDR3 is 14 residues. Germline V gene lookup returns CDR1 LNHNV and CDR2 YYDKDF (reference sequence). V shed 0 bases and J shed 9 bases, with 15 bases lying between them. CDR3 nucleotide sequence: TGTGCCACCAGCAGAGATAGTTCGGCGTGGGGGCAGTACTTC. Amino acids: CATSRDSSAWGQYF.

This clonotype was recorded many times. The chain has TRBV14 and TRBJ1-6, with TRBD1 matching over 7 bases. The CDR3 is made up of 14 amino acids. V lost 8 bases and J lost 4; bases outside the gene matches: 5. Germline V lookup: CDR1 SGHDN, CDR2 FVKESK. The CDR3 is CASDRGQYNSPLHF. The CDR3 bases are TGTGCCAGCGACCGGGGACAGTATAATTCACCCCTCCACTTT.

This clonotype was counted many times. V and J are TRBV14 and TRBJ1-6, with D possibly TRBD1 on 5 matching bases. The CDR3 sequence is 16 residues long. Germline V gene lookup returns CDR1 SGHDN and CDR2 FVKESK. The V end was cut by 3 bases, the J end by 3 bases, with 12 bases between. The CDR3 DNA follows: TGTGCCAGCAGCCACCAGGGACTGAACTATAATTCACCCCTCCACTTT. Encoded protein: CASSHQGLNYNSPLHF.

This clonotype was seen a few times. V and J are TRBV9 and TRBJ2-7; D is possibly TRBD1 or TRBD2 (5 bases each). The CDR3 has 13 amino acids. Trimming stripped 0 bases from V and 7 bases from J, with 11 bases between. Germline lookup yields CDR1 SGDLS and CDR2 YYNGEE. The CDR3 loop is CASSVDQGGEQYF. In DNA, the CDR3 is TGTGCCAGCAGCGTAGACCAGGGCGGGGAGCAGTACTTC. Full variable domain (rest looked up from reference TRBV9 and TRBJ2-7): DSGVTQTPKHLITATGQRVTLRCSPRSGDLSVYWYQQSLDQGLQFLIQYYNGEERAKGNILERFSAQQFPDLHSELNLSSLELGDSALYFCASSVDQGGEQYFGPGTRLTVT.

This clonotype was observed at least ten times. V gene TRBV20-1 combines with J gene TRBJ2-3; 7 bases fit TRBD1. The CDR3 spans 11 residues. V lost 3 bases and J lost 11; bases outside the gene matches: 5. Germline lookup yields CDR1 DFQATT and CDR2 SNEGSKA (reference sequence). The CDR3 reads CSARGDRGQYF. The CDR3 DNA sequence: TGCAGTGCTAGGGGGGACAGAGGGCAGTATTTT.

The sample holds many counts of this clonotype. The V and J genes are TRBV3-1 and TRBJ1-3; D unclear. With 3 bases removed from V and 0 bases from J, the gap between germline ends came to 9 bases. In germline, CDR1 is LGHDT, CDR2 YNNKEL (reference sequence). This CDR3 region has 15 residues. CDR3 amino acids: CASSQTTNSGNTIYF. DNA of the CDR3: TGTGCCAGCAGCCAGACGACGAACTCTGGAAACACCATATATTTT.

This clonotype was detected a few times. J is TRBJ2-7 and V is TRBV7-3; possibly TRBD1 or TRBD2 for D (5 bases each). Per the germline V gene, CDR1 is SGHTA and CDR2 is FQGTGA. This CDR3 has 13 residues. V lost 5 bases and J lost 7, with 15 bases in between. The CDR3 coding sequence is TGTGCCAGCAGCCTCGGCTCCTGGGGGGAGCAGTACTTC. Amino acid sequence: CASSLGSWGEQYF.

This rearrangement joins TRBV4-3 to TRBJ2-3; TRBD1 aligns across 7 bases. The CDR3 runs to 16 residues. The trim removed 1 base at V and 6 bases at J, leaving 10 bases unmatched. Germline values: CDR1 LGHNA, CDR2 YSLEER. The CDR3 region has the DNA TGCGCCAGCAGCCAAGGAACCCGACAGGGTCCGGATACGCAGTATTTT. It translates to CASSQGTRQGPDTQYF.

This chain joins TRBV12-3 or TRBV12-4 and TRBJ1-2; 10 nucleotides match TRBD1. This CDR3 region has 16 residues. V gave up 6 bases and J gave up 2 bases; unmatched junction bases: 9. CDR3 protein: CASSLGPGQGNYGYTF. CDR3 coding DNA: TGTGCCAGCAGCCTAGGTCCGGGACAGGGGAACTATGGCTACACCTTC.

This clonotype was seen only a few times. V and J are TRBV20-1 and TRBJ2-2; D possibly corresponds to TRBD2 (5 bases). V dropped 2 bases and J dropped 3 bases, with 13 bases sitting between them. Germline lookup yields CDR1 DFQATT and CDR2 SNEGSKA (reference sequence). This CDR3 is 15 amino acids long. CDR3 loop: CSARIGRGYTGELFF. In DNA, the CDR3 is TGCAGTGCTAGAATCGGTCGGGGATACACCGGGGAGCTGTTTTTT.

This clonotype was detected many times. Written as DNA, the CDR3 is TGTGCCAGCAGTTTATGGGTGAGGGGGAAGGCTGAAGCTTTCTTT. It is translated as CASSLWVRGKAEAFF. The chain has TRBV28 and TRBJ1-1, with D possibly TRBD1 on 6 matching bases. V lost 0 bases and J 6 bases, leaving 14 bases between the germline ends. Looked up from germline, CDR1 is MDHEN and CDR2 is SYDVKM. CDR3 length: 15 residues.

This clonotype was seen ten or more times. The chain uses TRBV6-6 and TRBJ1-6; D unclear. Per the germline V gene, CDR1 is MNHNY and CDR2 is SVGAGI (reference sequence). This CDR3 has 16 amino acids. Trimming left V 8 bases short and J 6 bases short, with 20 bases between. CDR3 sequence (DNA): TGTGCCAGCGCCCCCGGCAGGAGGTTTGCTAATTCACCCCTCCACTTT. Its protein product is CASAPGRRFANSPLHF.

This clonotype was detected ten times or more. V and J are TRBV20-1 and TRBJ2-2, with D possibly TRBD1 on 6 matching bases. The CDR3 is made up of 13 amino acids. Germline V gene data show CDR1 as DFQATT and CDR2 as SNEGSKA (reference sequence). Deletions cut 6 bases from V and 6 bases from J, with 14 bases between. CDR3 loop: CSALNRVAGELFF. The DNA of the CDR3 is TGCAGTGCCTTAAACAGGGTAGCCGGGGAGCTGTTTTTT.

This chain uses TRBV4-3 with TRBJ2-3; D may be TRBD2 (6 bases). CDR3 length: 18 residues. Per the germline V gene, CDR1 is LGHNA and CDR2 is YSLEER. V was cut by 0 bases and J by 2 bases, with 18 bases left in between. The CDR3 nucleotides read TGCGCCAGCAGCCAAGATACGGGACTCAAGGCTTACACAGATACGCAGTATTTT. Translation gives CASSQDTGLKAYTDTQYF.